This entry concerns a single TCR beta chain. This specimen belongs to a study of human T cells and chemical hapten exposure. A single record per CDR3 protein comes from TCRdb applying MiXCR to the RACE reads. The table records around 71,000 distinct CDR3 sequences, around 9.5% of them present only once. The time point was: patch test 1, 2 weeks after DPC sensitization. Regarding treatment: therapeutic diphenylcyclopropenone sensitization with weekly scalp DPC. This specimen was whole blood, taken in connection with sensitization to the hapten diphenylcyclopropenone (DPC). This sequence was found in a woman in her 40s with alopecia areata. Some clones in this sample may be carry-over from other donors' samples.

Written as DNA, the CDR3 is TGCAGTGCTACAGGGGGCACTTGGCCCCAGCATTTT. It yields the protein CSATGGTWPQHF. The chain is built from TRBV20-1 and TRBJ1-5; 8 nucleotides match TRBD1. Looked up from germline, CDR1 is DFQATT and CDR2 is SNEGSKA (reference sequence). Trimming removed 4 bases from V and 9 bases from J; junction bases left unmatched: 5. The length of the CDR3 is 12 residues.